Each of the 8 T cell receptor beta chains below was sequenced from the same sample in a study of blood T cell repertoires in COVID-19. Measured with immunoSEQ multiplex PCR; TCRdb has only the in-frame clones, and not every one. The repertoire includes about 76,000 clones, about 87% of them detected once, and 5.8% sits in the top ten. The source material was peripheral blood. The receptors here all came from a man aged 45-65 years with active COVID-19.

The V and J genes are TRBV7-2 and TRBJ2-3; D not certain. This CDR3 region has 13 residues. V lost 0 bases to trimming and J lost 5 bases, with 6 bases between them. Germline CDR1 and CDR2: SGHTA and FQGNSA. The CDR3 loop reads CASSLAREDTQYF. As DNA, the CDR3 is TGTGCCAGCAGCTTAGCGCGAGAAGATACGCAGTATTTT.

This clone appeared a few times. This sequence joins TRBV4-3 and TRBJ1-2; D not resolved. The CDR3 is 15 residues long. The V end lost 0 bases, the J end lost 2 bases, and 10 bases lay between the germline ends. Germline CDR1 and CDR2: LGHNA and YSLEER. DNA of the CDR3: TGCGCCAGCAGCCAAGATAGAGGTGACAACTATGGCTACACCTTC. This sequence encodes CASSQDRGDNYGYTF.

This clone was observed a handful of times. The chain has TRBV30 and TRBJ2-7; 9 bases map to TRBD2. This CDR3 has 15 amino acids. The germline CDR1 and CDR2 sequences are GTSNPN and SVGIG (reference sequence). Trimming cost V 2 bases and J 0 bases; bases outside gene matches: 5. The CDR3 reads CAWSKGSGSSYEQYF. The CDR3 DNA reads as TGTGCCTGGAGTAAAGGTAGCGGGAGCTCCTACGAGCAGTACTTC.

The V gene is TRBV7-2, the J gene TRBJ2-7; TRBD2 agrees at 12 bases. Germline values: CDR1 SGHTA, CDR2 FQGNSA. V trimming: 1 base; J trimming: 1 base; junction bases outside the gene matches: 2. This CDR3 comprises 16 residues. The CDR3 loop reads CASSLGTSGKSYEQYF. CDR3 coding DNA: TGTGCCAGCAGCTTAGGGACTAGCGGGAAATCCTACGAGCAGTACTTC.

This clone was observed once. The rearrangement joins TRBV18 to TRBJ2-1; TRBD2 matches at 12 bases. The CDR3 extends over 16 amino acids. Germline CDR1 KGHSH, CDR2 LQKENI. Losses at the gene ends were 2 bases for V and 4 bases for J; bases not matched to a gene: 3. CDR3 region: CASSPFGTSGYNEQFF. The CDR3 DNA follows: TGTGCCAGCTCACCATTTGGGACTAGCGGGTACAATGAGCAGTTCTTC.

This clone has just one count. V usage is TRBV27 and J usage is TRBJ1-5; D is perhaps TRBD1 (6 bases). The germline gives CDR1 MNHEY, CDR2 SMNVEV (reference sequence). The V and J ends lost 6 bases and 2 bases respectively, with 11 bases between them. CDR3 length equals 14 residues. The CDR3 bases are TGTGCCAGCAGGCCAGGGGACGGCAATCAGCCCCAGCATTTT. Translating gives CASRPGDGNQPQHF.

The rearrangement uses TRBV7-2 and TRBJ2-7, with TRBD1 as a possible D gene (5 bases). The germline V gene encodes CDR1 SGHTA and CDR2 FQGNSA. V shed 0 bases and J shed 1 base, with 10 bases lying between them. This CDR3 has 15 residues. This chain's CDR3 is CASSLAGALSYEQYF. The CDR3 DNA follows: TGTGCCAGCAGCTTAGCAGGGGCTCTTTCCTACGAGCAGTACTTC.

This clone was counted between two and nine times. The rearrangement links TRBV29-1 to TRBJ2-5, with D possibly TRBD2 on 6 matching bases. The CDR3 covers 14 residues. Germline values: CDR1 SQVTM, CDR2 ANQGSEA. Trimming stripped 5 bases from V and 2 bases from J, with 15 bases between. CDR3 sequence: CSVFPGGKQETQYF. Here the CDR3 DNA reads TGCAGCGTTTTCCCTGGGGGGAAGCAAGAGACCCAGTACTTC. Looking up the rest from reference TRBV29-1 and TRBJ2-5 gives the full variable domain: SAVISQKPSRDICQRGTSLTIQCQVDSQVTMMFWYRQQPGQSLTLIATANQGSEATYESGFVIDKFPISRPNLTFSTLTVSNMSPEDSSIYLCSVFPGGKQETQYFGPGTRLLVL.